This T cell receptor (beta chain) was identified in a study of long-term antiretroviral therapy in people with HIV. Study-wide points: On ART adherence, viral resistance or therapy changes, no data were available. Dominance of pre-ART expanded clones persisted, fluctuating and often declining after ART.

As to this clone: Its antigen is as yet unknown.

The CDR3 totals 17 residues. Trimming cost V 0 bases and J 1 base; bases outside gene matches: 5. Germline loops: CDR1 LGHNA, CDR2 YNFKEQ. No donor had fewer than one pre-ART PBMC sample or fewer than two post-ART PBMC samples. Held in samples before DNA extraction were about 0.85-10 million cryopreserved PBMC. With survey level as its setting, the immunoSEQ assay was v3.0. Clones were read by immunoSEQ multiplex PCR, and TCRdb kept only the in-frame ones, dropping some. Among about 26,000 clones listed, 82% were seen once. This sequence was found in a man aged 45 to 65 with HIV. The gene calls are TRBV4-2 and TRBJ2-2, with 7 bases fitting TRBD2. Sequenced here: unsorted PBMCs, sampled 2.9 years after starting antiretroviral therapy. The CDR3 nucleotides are TGTGCCAGCAGCCAAGATCCCAGCGGGGAGAACACCGGGGAGCTGTTTTTT. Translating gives CASSQDPSGENTGELFF.